The entry below describes one T cell receptor beta chain. This specimen comes from a study of technical replicates of blood from several donors. Some clones are missing from TCRdb's copy, which holds only in-frame ones; the method was immunoSEQ multiplex PCR. This sample yields tens of thousands of clones, of which approximately 94% are seen a single time; 0.2% to 0.3% belongs to the top ten. Germline values: CDR1 MDHEN, CDR2 SYDVKM. Trimming took off 3 bases at V and 1 base at J, with 10 bases between the two ends. There are 15 residues in the CDR3. The sample comprised T cells isolated from PBMCs. The V gene is TRBV28, the J gene TRBJ1-3, with D possibly TRBD1 on 6 matching bases. The TCR was taken from a human donor in good health. DNA of the CDR3: TGTGCCAGCAGTTTGGGGGCAGGTTCTGGAAACACCATATATTTT. Its translation is CASSLGAGSGNTIYF.